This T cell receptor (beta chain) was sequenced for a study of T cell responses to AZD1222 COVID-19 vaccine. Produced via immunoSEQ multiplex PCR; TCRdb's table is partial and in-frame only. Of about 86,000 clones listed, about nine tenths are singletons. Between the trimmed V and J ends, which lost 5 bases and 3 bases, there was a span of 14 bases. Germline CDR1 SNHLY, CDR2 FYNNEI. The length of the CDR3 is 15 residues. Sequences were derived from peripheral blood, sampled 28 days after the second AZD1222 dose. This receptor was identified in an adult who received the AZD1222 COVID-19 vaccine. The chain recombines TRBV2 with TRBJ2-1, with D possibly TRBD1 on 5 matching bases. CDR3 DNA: TGTGCCAGCAGTCCAGACAGTTCAAGCTACAATGAGCAGTTCTTC. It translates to CASSPDSSSYNEQFF.